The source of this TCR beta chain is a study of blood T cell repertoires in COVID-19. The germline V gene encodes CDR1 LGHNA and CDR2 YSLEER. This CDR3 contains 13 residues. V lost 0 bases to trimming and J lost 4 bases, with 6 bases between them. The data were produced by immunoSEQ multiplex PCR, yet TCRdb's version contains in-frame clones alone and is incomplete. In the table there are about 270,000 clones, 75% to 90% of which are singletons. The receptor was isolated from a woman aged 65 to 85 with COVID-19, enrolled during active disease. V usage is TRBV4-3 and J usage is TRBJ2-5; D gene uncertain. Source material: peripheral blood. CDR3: CASSQELGETQYF. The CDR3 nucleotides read TGCGCCAGCAGCCAAGAGCTAGGAGAGACCCAGTACTTC.